The 27 T cell receptor beta chains given below trace back to one sample, sequenced in a study of blood T cell repertoires in COVID-19. Clones were read by immunoSEQ multiplex PCR, and TCRdb kept only the in-frame ones, dropping some. The data contain fewer than 300,000 clones, just under 90% of them singletons. Sequenced input: peripheral blood. The receptors originated from a woman in her forties or fifties with COVID-19, enrolled during active disease.

This clone occurred once. DNA of the CDR3: TGTGCCAGCAGCTTAGATTCCGGACTCTACTACGAGCAGTACTTC. This encodes CASSLDSGLYYEQYF. This chain links TRBV11-2 with TRBJ2-7; maybe TRBD2 (5 bases). This CDR3 is 15 amino acids long. V lost 0 bases, J lost 3 bases, and 12 bases lay in between. The germline V gene has CDR1 SGHAT and CDR2 FQNNGV. Variable domain in full (rest from reference TRBV11-2 and TRBJ2-7): EAGVAQSPRYKIIEKRQSVAFWCNPISGHATLYWYQQILGQGPKLLIQFQNNGVVDDSQLPKDRFSAERLKGVDSTLKIQPAKLEDSAVYLCASSLDSGLYYEQYFGPGTRLTVT.

This chain's CDR3 is CASTTSGRNGELFF. The CDR3 DNA reads TGTGCCAGCACGACTAGCGGGAGGAACGGGGAGCTGTTTTTT. The rearrangement links TRBV3-1 (or the pseudogene TRBV3-2) to TRBJ2-2; 13 bases agree with TRBD2. Germline V gives CDR1 LGHDT, CDR2 YNNKEL (reference sequence). This CDR3 is 14 amino acids long. V lost 7 bases to trimming and J lost 7 bases; unmatched junction nucleotides: 3.

The CDR3 spells CASSHYGSRTDTQYF. The CDR3, as DNA: TGTGCCAGCAGCCATTACGGGAGTAGAACAGATACGCAGTATTTT. The chain couples TRBV14 to TRBJ2-3; D might be TRBD2 (6 bases). The CDR3 consists of 15 residues. CDR1 is SGHDN and CDR2 is FVKESK in the germline V gene. V lost 3 bases and J lost 3, with 13 bases in between.

The chain employs TRBV7-2 and TRBJ2-7; possible D gene TRBD1, 6 bases. The CDR3 is 15 amino acids. V was trimmed by 1 base and J by 5 bases, leaving 15 bases between them. The germline V gene has CDR1 SGHTA and CDR2 FQGNSA. For the CDR3, the DNA is TGTGCCAGCAGCTTAGACGGCAGGGGAATGAACGAGCAGTACTTC. Translation: CASSLDGRGMNEQYF. Filled out from reference TRBV7-2 and TRBJ2-7, the complete variable domain reads GAGVSQSPSNKVTEKGKDVELRCDPISGHTALYWYRQSLGQGLEFLIYFQGNSAPDKSGLPSDRFSAERTGGSVSTLTIQRTQQEDSAVYLCASSLDGRGMNEQYFGPGTRLTVT.

The chain combines TRBV21-1 with TRBJ1-5; the D call TRBD1 from the table was never checked on the DNA. TRBV21-1 is a documented pseudogene. The CDR3 extends over 16 amino acids. DNA of the CDR3: TGTGCCAGCAGCAAAGCCTACAGGGGGGGCAATCAGCCCCAGCATTTT. This encodes CASSKAYRGGNQPQHF.

This clone showed up just a few times. The V and J genes are TRBV5-1 and TRBJ1-1; D remains ambiguous. Germline CDR1 reads SGHRS; CDR2 reads YFSETQ. The CDR3 runs to 12 residues. V lost 5 bases, J lost 1 base, and 6 bases lay in between. CDR3 nucleotide sequence: TGCGCCAGCAGATTCCAGAACACTGAAGCTTTCTTT. It yields the protein CASRFQNTEAFF. The full variable domain, completed using reference TRBV5-1 and TRBJ1-1, is KAGVTQTPRYLIKTRGQQVTLSCSPISGHRSVSWYQQTPGQGLQFLFEYFSETQRNKGNFPGRFSGRQFSNSRSEMNVSTLELGDSALYLCASRFQNTEAFFGQGTRLTVV.

V gene TRBV9 combines with J gene TRBJ2-7; 15 nucleotides match TRBD2. The V segment lost 4 bases and the J segment 4 bases; nucleotides outside the gene matches: 15. The CDR3 spans 19 residues. Germline lookup yields CDR1 SGDLS and CDR2 YYNGEE. The chain's CDR3 is CASSPFIRTSGRASYEQYF. As DNA, the CDR3 is TGTGCCAGCAGCCCATTCATCCGGACTAGCGGGAGGGCCTCGTACGAGCAGTACTTC. Based on the CDR3 plus reference TRBV9 and TRBJ2-7, the full variable domain is DSGVTQTPKHLITATGQRVTLRCSPRSGDLSVYWYQQSLDQGLQFLIQYYNGEERAKGNILERFSAQQFPDLHSELNLSSLELGDSALYFCASSPFIRTSGRASYEQYFGPGTRLTVT.

This sequence joins TRBV11-3 and TRBJ2-3; 12 bases map to TRBD2. The V gene's germline CDR1 is SGHNT and CDR2 YENEEA. This CDR3 comprises 16 residues. The trim removed 5 bases at V and 2 bases at J, leaving 5 bases unmatched. The CDR3 sequence: CASSLRLAGATDTQYF. DNA for the CDR3: TGTGCCAGCAGCCTCAGACTAGCGGGAGCCACAGATACGCAGTATTTT.

This clone was seen a few times. This chain links TRBV2 with TRBJ2-1, with 13 bases fitting TRBD2. The CDR3 totals 16 residues. Germline CDR1 is SNHLY and CDR2 is FYNNEI. V lost 3 bases to trimming and J lost 10 bases; unmatched junction nucleotides: 9. The CDR3 here is CASSDHTSGREQEQFF. CDR3 nucleotides: TGTGCCAGCAGTGACCACACTAGCGGGAGGGAACAGGAGCAGTTCTTC.

The chain couples TRBV29-1 to TRBJ2-2, with D maybe TRBD1 (6 bases). V was shortened by 7 bases and J by 0 bases, with 15 bases between the two germline ends. The CDR3 has 15 amino acids. Germline V gene sequence: CDR1 SQVTM, CDR2 ANQGSEA. For the CDR3, the DNA is TGCAGCGCCGCCGGGACAATTGCGAACACCGGGGAGCTGTTTTTT. Its translation: CSAAGTIANTGELFF.

The chain recombines TRBV2 with TRBJ2-3, with TRBD1 matching over 8 bases. Germline V CDR1 and CDR2: SNHLY, FYNNEI. V gave up 5 bases and J gave up 0 bases; unmatched junction bases: 10. The CDR3 sequence is 17 residues long. CDR3 DNA: TGTGCCAGCAGTTTCAGACAGGGGTTGCCTAGCACAGATACGCAGTATTTT. This gives the protein CASSFRQGLPSTDTQYF.

This clone appeared once. The chain recombines TRBV2 with TRBJ1-5, with 7 positions matching TRBD1. The CDR3 contains 14 residues. Trimming removed 7 bases from V and 5 bases from J; junction bases left unmatched: 8. The germline gives CDR1 SNHLY, CDR2 FYNNEI. This chain's CDR3 is CASNLDRADQPQHF. The DNA for the CDR3 is TGTGCCAGCAACCTCGACAGGGCTGATCAGCCCCAGCATTTT.

V is TRBV30 and J is TRBJ1-5; 10 nucleotides align to TRBD1. The CDR3 has 15 amino acids. V gave up 1 base and J gave up 4 bases; unmatched junction bases: 4. Germline V gene data show CDR1 as GTSNPN and CDR2 as SVGIG (reference sequence). The CDR3 DNA sequence: TGTGCCTGGAGTGGAGAGGGACAGGGGAATCAGCCCCAGCATTTT. Translated: CAWSGEGQGNQPQHF.

A note on this clone: Other DNA sequences of this sample code for an identical CDR3. V is TRBV7-2 and J is TRBJ1-6; 8 positions match TRBD1. Germline V gene sequence: CDR1 SGHTA, CDR2 FQGNSA. J was trimmed by 10 bases and V by 5 bases; bases with no gene match: 7. The CDR3 is made up of 14 amino acids. The CDR3 loop reads CASSRGQGGSPLHF. The CDR3 bases are TGTGCCAGCAGCCGCGGACAGGGAGGGTCACCCCTCCACTTT.

The J gene is TRBJ1-2, the V gene TRBV30; D is ambiguous. This CDR3 comprises 12 residues. Germline V CDR1 and CDR2: GTSNPN, SVGIG (reference sequence). The V end lost 3 bases, the J end lost 7 bases, and 12 bases lay between the germline ends. The CDR3 is CAWRLTVGGYTF. The CDR3 DNA reads TGTGCCTGGAGGCTTACAGTAGGTGGCTACACCTTC.

Only one count was recorded for this clone. The V call is TRBV6-5, the J call TRBJ2-2; TRBD1 agrees at 9 bases. Germline V gene sequence: CDR1 MNHEY, CDR2 SVGAGI. Losses at the gene ends were 7 bases for V and 3 bases for J; bases not matched to a gene: 3. The CDR3 length is 14 residues. The CDR3, as DNA: TGTGCCAGCACCCGGGACAGGGACACCGGGGAGCTGTTTTTT. Protein product: CASTRDRDTGELFF.

This sequence joins TRBV6-5 and TRBJ2-7; 8 nucleotides agree with TRBD1. CDR3 length equals 13 residues. J lost 2 bases, V lost 7 bases, and 4 bases had no gene match. Germline values: CDR1 MNHEY, CDR2 SVGAGI. The CDR3: CASNGQGTYEQYF. The CDR3 DNA follows: TGTGCCAGCAACGGACAGGGCACCTACGAGCAGTACTTC.

The gene calls are TRBV5-4 and TRBJ2-7; D may be TRBD2 (6 bases). The V end was cut by 4 bases, the J end by 1 base, with 15 bases between. Germline CDR1 and CDR2: SGHNT and YYREEE (reference sequence). The CDR3 contains 15 residues. CDR3 residues: CASSTVPGLSYEQYF. DNA for the CDR3: TGTGCCAGCAGCACTGTTCCGGGACTTTCCTACGAGCAGTACTTC.

The chain couples TRBV19 to TRBJ2-2; 8 positions agree with TRBD2. Germline V gene data show CDR1 as LNHDA and CDR2 as SQIVND (reference sequence). With 5 bases clipped from V and 6 bases from J, the junction kept 8 bases outside the gene matches. This CDR3 has 15 amino acids. CDR3 sequence (DNA): TGTGCCAGTAGTTCGGGCGGGGGGCCCCCCGGGGAGCTGTTTTTT. Translation gives CASSSGGGPPGELFF. Complete variable domain (other parts from reference TRBV19 and TRBJ2-2): DGGITQSPKYLFRKEGQNVTLSCEQNLNHDAMYWYRQDPGQGLRLIYYSQIVNDFQKGDIAEGYSVSREKKESFPLTVTSAQKNPTAFYLCASSSGGGPPGELFFGEGSRLTVL.

The V and J genes are TRBV5-1 and TRBJ2-1, with D maybe TRBD2 (6 bases). The V end was cut by 1 base, the J end by 0 bases, with 11 bases between. Germline assignment: CDR1 SGHRS and CDR2 YFSETQ. The CDR3 is 16 amino acids. The CDR3 nucleotides read TGCGCCAGCAGCTTGAGGCTAGCGAACTCCTACAATGAGCAGTTCTTC. Amino acid sequence: CASSLRLANSYNEQFF.

The chain carries TRBV30 and TRBJ1-2; D might be TRBD1 (6 bases). The germline V gene has CDR1 GTSNPN and CDR2 SVGIG (reference sequence). The CDR3 has 13 amino acids. Deletions cut 0 bases from V and 7 bases from J, with 12 bases between. The CDR3 protein is CAWSVLRQVGYTF. The CDR3 DNA is TGTGCCTGGAGTGTACTTCGACAGGTTGGCTACACCTTC.

V is TRBV7-2 and J is TRBJ2-1, with D unclear. This CDR3 has 14 residues. Germline lookup yields CDR1 SGHTA and CDR2 FQGNSA. Trimming cost V 10 bases and J 10 bases, with 23 bases left between them. In DNA, the CDR3 is TGTGCCACACAAACCCGGCTCGCGGCAGCCGAGCAGTTCTTC. Its protein product is CATQTRLAAAEQFF.

Here the CDR3 reads CASSPRMLTGGTEAFF. The CDR3 DNA follows: TGTGCCAGCTCACCACGGATGTTAACAGGGGGCACTGAAGCTTTCTTT. The V gene is TRBV18, the J gene TRBJ1-1; TRBD1 agrees at 8 bases. There are 16 residues in the CDR3. Germline assignment: CDR1 KGHSH and CDR2 LQKENI. Trimming at V came to 1 base and at J to 4 bases, leaving 8 bases not matched to a gene.

This chain joins TRBV3-1 (or the pseudogene TRBV3-2) and TRBJ1-3; D is possibly TRBD1 (5 bases). Germline V gene lookup returns CDR1 LGHDT and CDR2 YNNKEL (reference sequence). The germline V and J ends were trimmed by 4 bases and 4 bases, with 20 bases remaining between them. This CDR3 spans 17 amino acids. The CDR3 DNA reads as TGTGCCAGCAGCCCCAGAAGATTAGGGGTTATCGGAAACACCATATATTTT. Encoded protein: CASSPRRLGVIGNTIYF.

The V and J genes are TRBV12-3 or TRBV12-4 and TRBJ2-5; the D gene is possibly TRBD2 (6 bases). V gave up 6 bases and J gave up 1 base, with 9 bases separating them. The CDR3 is made up of 13 amino acids. CDR3 sequence reads: CASRRLGQETQYF. CDR3 sequence (DNA): TGTGCCAGCAGAAGACTAGGCCAAGAGACCCAGTACTTC.

The rearrangement uses TRBV19 and TRBJ1-2; D unresolved. The CDR3 is 15 residues long. Germline V lookup: CDR1 LNHDA, CDR2 SQIVND (reference sequence). The V and J ends lost 0 bases and 4 bases respectively, with 12 bases between them. In DNA form, the CDR3 reads TGTGCCAGTAGTATAGAATTGGGCGGACTCTATGGCTACACCTTC. This encodes CASSIELGGLYGYTF.

This clone occurred once. Other DNA sequences in the sample encode the same CDR3. J is TRBJ2-7 and V is TRBV6-5, with 9 bases lining up with TRBD2. In germline, CDR1 is MNHEY, CDR2 SVGAGI. Trimming at V came to 0 bases and at J to 0 bases, leaving 0 bases not matched to a gene. CDR3 length equals 15 residues. CDR3 amino acids: CASSYSTSGSYEQYF. As DNA, the CDR3 is TGTGCCAGCAGTTACTCGACTAGCGGCTCCTACGAGCAGTACTTC.